The 9 T cell receptor beta chains below all came from one sample that was sequenced in a study of glioma-infiltrating T cells. Amplification of TCR alpha and beta CDR3 regions from RNA used iRepertoire nested multiplex PCR. A single record per CDR3 protein comes from TCRdb applying MiXCR to the multiplex PCR reads. The sample carries fewer than 500,000 distinct CDR3 sequences, 35% to 45% recorded once. Input material: glioma tissue, nonneoplastic brain tissue, or PBMCs (not recorded which). The receptors here all came from a human donor with low-grade glioma or glioblastoma, undergoing nonglioma brain surgery, or in good health (not recorded which).

The chain employs TRBV7-9 and TRBJ2-2; D may match TRBD1 or TRBD2 (5 bases each). The germline CDR1 and CDR2 sequences are SEHNR and FQNEAQ (reference sequence). This CDR3 contains 12 residues. V was shortened by 3 bases and J by 13 bases, with 12 bases between the two germline ends. The chain's CDR3 is CASSFGTTALFF. The CDR3 nucleotides read TGTGCCAGCAGCTTTGGGACCACGGCGCTGTTTTTT. Full variable domain (remainder filled in from reference TRBV7-9 and TRBJ2-2): DTGVSQNPRHKITKRGQNVTFRCDPISEHNRLYWYRQTLGQGPEFLTYFQNEAQLEKSRLLSDRFSAERPKGSFSTLEIQRTEQGDSAMYLCASSFGTTALFFGEGSRLTVL.

This clonotype was picked up a small number of times. This sequence joins TRBV7-9 and TRBJ2-7, with a weak D call TRBD2 (5 bases). The CDR3 length is 13 residues. V shed 7 bases and J shed 4 bases, with 14 bases lying between them. CDR1 is SEHNR and CDR2 is FQNEAQ in the germline V gene (reference sequence). The CDR3 loop is CASKGPGLYEQYF. The CDR3 region has the DNA TGTGCCAGCAAAGGCCCGGGGTTGTACGAGCAGTACTTC.

This clonotype showed up just once. Being one base from a much bigger clone, this may be a read error. The V call is TRBV6-5, the J call TRBJ2-1, with D maybe TRBD2 (6 bases). Germline V CDR1 and CDR2: MNHEY, SVGAGI. Deletions cut 1 base from V and 12 bases from J, with 13 bases between. CDR3 length equals 13 residues. The CDR3 spells CASSYLLVGGQFF. In DNA, the CDR3 is TGTGCCAGCAGTTACTTACTAGTGGGAGGGCAGTTCTTC.

V usage is TRBV7-3 and J usage is TRBJ2-1, with a possible D match to TRBD1 (5 bases). The germline V gene encodes CDR1 SGHTA and CDR2 FQGTGA. Trimming cost V 0 bases and J 6 bases, with 12 bases left between them. The CDR3 length is 15 residues. CDR3 region: CASSLTGASLNEQFF. Here the CDR3 DNA reads TGTGCCAGCAGCTTAACAGGGGCCTCTCTCAATGAGCAGTTCTTC.

For this clonotype: At one end the junction does not follow the germline gene, possibly because of a read error. This chain links TRBV27 with TRBJ2-1; 9 bases are a match to TRBD1. This CDR3 contains 14 residues. Germline CDR1 and CDR2: MNHEY and SMNVEV (reference sequence). This CDR3 is CASSHYRGPNERFF. The CDR3 DNA is TGTGCCAGCAGTCATTACAGGGGGCCGAATGAGCGGTTCTTC.

The chain is built from TRBV3-1 and TRBJ2-1, with D possibly matching TRBD2 (6 bases). CDR1 and CDR2 (germline): LGHDT, YNNKEL (reference sequence). With 4 bases removed from V and 9 bases from J, the gap between germline ends came to 10 bases. CDR3 length equals 12 residues. Here the CDR3 reads CASSPRGIEQFF. The CDR3 nucleotides read TGTGCCAGCAGCCCCCGGGGGATTGAGCAGTTCTTC.

The table lists this clonotype with many counts. The chain is built from TRBV28 and TRBJ2-3; perhaps TRBD1 as D (6 bases). The V gene lost 5 bases and the J gene lost 3 bases, with 12 bases spanning the gap. The germline V gene encodes CDR1 MDHEN and CDR2 SYDVKM. The CDR3 covers 14 residues. DNA for the CDR3: TGTGCCAGCAGTCCATCAGGGACAACAGATACGCAGTATTTT. Encoded protein: CASSPSGTTDTQYF.

This clonotype has a handful of counts. The chain combines TRBV3-1 with TRBJ1-3; D remains ambiguous. The CDR3 extends over 14 amino acids. V lost 6 bases, J lost 4 bases, and 13 bases lay in between. The V gene's germline CDR1 is LGHDT and CDR2 YNNKEL (reference sequence). The CDR3 reads CASSPSVSGNTIYF. Here the CDR3 DNA reads TGTGCCAGCAGTCCCTCTGTCTCCGGAAACACCATATATTTT.

The J gene is TRBJ2-7, the V gene TRBV15; D not resolved. This CDR3 comprises 14 residues. With 0 bases removed from V and 2 bases from J, the gap between germline ends came to 8 bases. Germline CDR1 is LNHNV and CDR2 is YYDKDF (reference sequence). CDR3 sequence reads: CATSRDSIAYEQYF. In DNA form, the CDR3 reads TGTGCCACCAGCAGAGATTCGATCGCCTACGAGCAGTACTTC. Combining the CDR3 with reference TRBV15 and TRBJ2-7 gives the whole variable domain DAMVIQNPRYQVTQFGKPVTLSCSQTLNHNVMYWYQQKSSQAPKLLFHYYDKDFNNEADTPDNFQSRRPNTSFCFLDIRSPGLGDTAMYLCATSRDSIAYEQYFGPGTRLTVT.